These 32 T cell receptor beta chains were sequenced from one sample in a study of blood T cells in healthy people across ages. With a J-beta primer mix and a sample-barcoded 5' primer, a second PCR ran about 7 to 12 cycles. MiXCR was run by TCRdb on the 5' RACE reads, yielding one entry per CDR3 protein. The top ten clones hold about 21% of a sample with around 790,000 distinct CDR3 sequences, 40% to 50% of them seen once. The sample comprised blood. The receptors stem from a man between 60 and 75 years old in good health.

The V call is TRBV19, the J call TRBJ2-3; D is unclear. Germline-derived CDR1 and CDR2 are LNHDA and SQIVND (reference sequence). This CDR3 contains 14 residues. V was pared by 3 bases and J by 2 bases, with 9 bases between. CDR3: CASSMGGFTDTQYF. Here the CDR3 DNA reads TGTGCCAGTAGTATGGGCGGATTCACAGATACGCAGTATTTT.

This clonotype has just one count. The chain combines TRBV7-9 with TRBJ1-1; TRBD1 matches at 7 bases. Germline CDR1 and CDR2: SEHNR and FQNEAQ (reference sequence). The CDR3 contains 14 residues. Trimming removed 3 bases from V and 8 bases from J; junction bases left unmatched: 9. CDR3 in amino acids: CASSFRDSGAEAFF. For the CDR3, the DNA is TGTGCCAGCAGCTTCCGGGACAGTGGGGCAGAAGCTTTCTTT.

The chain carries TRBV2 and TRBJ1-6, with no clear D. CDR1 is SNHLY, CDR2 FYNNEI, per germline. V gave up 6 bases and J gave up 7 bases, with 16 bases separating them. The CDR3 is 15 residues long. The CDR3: CASSKDRELNSPLHF. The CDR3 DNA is TGTGCCAGCAGCAAAGACCGGGAGTTAAATTCACCCCTCCACTTT. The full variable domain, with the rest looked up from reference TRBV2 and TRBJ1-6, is EPEVTQTPSHQVTQMGQEVILRCVPISNHLYFYWYRQILGQKVEFLVSFYNNEISEKSEIFDDQFSVERPDGSNFTLKIRSTKLEDSAMYFCASSKDRELNSPLHFGNGTRLTVT.

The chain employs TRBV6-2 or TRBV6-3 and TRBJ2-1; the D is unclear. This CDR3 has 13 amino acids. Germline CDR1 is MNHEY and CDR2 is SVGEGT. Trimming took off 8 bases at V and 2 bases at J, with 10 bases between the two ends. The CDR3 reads CASLRNPYNEQFF. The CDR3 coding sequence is TGTGCCAGCCTCCGTAATCCCTACAATGAGCAGTTCTTC.

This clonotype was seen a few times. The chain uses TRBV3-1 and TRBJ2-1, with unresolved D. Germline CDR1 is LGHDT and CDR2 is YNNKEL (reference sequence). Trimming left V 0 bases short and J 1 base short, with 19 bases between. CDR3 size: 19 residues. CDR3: CASSQESYLYGSSYNEQFF. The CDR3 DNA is TGTGCCAGCAGCCAAGAATCCTACTTATACGGGTCGTCCTACAATGAGCAGTTCTTC.

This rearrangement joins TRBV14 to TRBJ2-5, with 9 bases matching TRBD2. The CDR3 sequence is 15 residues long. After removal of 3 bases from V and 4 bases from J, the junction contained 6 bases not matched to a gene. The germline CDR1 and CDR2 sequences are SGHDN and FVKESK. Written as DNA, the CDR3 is TGTGCCAGCAGCCACTTACTAGCGGGCGTAGAGACCCAGTACTTC. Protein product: CASSHLLAGVETQYF.

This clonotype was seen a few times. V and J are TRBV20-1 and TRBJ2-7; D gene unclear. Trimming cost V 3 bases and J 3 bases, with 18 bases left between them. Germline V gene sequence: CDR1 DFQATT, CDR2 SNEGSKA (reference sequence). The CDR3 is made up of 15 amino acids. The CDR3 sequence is CSASTAAGRNYEQYF. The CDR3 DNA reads TGCAGTGCTAGTACGGCAGCCGGAAGAAACTACGAGCAGTACTTC.

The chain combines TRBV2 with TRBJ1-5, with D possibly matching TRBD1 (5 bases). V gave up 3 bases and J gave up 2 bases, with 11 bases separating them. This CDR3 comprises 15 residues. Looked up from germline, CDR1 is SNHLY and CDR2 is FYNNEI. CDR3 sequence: CASSDRTGGNQPQHF. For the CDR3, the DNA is TGTGCCAGCAGTGACCGAACAGGAGGCAATCAGCCCCAGCATTTT.

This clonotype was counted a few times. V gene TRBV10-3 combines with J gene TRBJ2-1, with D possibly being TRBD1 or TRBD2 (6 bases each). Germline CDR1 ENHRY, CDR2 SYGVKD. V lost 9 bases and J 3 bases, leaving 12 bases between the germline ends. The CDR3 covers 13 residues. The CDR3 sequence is CAMGGQIYNEQFF. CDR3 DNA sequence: TGTGCCATGGGGGGCCAGATCTACAATGAGCAGTTCTTC.

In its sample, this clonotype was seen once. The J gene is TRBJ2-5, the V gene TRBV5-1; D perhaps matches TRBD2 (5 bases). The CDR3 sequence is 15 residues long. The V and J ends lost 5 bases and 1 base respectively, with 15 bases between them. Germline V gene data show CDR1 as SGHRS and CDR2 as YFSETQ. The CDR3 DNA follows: TGCGCCAGCAGAGTGTCCGTAGGGAGCCAAGAGACCCAGTACTTC. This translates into CASRVSVGSQETQYF.

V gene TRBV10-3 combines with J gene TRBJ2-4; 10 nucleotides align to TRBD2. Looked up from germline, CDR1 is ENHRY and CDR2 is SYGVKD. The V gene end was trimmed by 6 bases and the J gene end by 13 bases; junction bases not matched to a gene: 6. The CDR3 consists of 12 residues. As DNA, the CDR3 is TGTGCCATCAGCACGGGACTAGCGAAACAGTACTTC. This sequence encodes CAISTGLAKQYF.

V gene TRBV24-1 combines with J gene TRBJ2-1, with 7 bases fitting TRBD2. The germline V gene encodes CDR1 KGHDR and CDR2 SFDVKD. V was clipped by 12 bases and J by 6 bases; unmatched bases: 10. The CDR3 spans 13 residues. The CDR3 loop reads CAPGTKLGNEQFF. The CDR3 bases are TGTGCCCCAGGGACTAAACTTGGCAATGAGCAGTTCTTC.

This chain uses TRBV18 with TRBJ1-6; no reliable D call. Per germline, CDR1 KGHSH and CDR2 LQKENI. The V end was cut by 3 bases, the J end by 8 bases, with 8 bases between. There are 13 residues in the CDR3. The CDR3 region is CASSPGRDSPLHF. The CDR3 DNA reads TGTGCCAGCTCACCCGGCCGGGATTCACCCCTCCACTTT.

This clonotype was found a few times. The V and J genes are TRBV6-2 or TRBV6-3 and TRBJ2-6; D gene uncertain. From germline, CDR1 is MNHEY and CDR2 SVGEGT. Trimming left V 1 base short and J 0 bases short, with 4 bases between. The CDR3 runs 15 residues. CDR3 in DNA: TGTGCCAGCAGTTACTTCAGCTCTGGGGCCAACGTCCTGACTTTC. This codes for CASSYFSSGANVLTF.

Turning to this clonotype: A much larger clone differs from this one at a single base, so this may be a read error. For the CDR3, the DNA is TGTACCAGCAGCCATCAGGTCTCTGGGGCCAACGTCCTGACTTTC. Protein product: CTSSHQVSGANVLTF. This chain connects TRBV12-3 or TRBV12-4 to TRBJ2-6; no definite D call. The CDR3 has 15 amino acids.

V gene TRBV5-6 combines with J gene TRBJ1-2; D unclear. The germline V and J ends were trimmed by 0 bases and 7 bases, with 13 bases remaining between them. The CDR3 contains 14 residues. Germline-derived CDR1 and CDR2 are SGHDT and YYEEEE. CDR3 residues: CASSLANPSVGYTF. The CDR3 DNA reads TGTGCCAGCAGCTTGGCGAACCCCTCGGTTGGCTACACCTTC.

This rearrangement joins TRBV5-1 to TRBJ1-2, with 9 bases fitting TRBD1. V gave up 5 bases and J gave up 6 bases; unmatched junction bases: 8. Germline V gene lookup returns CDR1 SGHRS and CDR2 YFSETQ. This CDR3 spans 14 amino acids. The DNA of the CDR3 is TGCGCCAGCAGGAACAGGGGGCAGGAAGATGGCTACACCTTC. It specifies CASRNRGQEDGYTF.

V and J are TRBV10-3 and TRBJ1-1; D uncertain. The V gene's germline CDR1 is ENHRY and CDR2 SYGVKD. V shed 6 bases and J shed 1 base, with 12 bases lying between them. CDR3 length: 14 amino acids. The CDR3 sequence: CAIRATDGNTEAFF. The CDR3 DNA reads TGTGCCATCAGAGCAACCGACGGGAACACTGAAGCTTTCTTT.

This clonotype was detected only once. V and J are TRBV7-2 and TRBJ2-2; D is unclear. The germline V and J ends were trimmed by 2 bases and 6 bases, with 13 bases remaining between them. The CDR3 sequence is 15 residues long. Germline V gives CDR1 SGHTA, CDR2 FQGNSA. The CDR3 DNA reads TGTGCCAGCAGCTTATTGGGTTTTTCCGCCGGGGAGCTGTTTTTT. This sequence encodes CASSLLGFSAGELFF.

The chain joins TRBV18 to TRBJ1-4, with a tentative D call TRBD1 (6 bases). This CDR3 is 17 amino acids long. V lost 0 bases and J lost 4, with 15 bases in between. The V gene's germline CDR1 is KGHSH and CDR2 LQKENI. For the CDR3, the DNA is TGTGCCAGCTCACCACCTACCCTGACAGGCGGTAATGAAAAACTGTTTTTT. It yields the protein CASSPPTLTGGNEKLFF.

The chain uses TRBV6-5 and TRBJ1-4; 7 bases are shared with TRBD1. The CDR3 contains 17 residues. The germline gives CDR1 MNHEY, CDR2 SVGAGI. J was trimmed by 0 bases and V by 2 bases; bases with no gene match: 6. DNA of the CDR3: TGTGCCAGCAGTTACGGTTCAGGGACAGCAACTAATGAAAAACTGTTTTTT. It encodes CASSYGSGTATNEKLFF.

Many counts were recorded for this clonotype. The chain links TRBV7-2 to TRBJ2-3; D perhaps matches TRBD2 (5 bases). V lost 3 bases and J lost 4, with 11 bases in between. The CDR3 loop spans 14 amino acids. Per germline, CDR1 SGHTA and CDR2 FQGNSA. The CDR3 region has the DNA TGTGCCAGCAGCTTCGCCACCGGGGCAGATACGCAGTATTTT. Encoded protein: CASSFATGADTQYF.

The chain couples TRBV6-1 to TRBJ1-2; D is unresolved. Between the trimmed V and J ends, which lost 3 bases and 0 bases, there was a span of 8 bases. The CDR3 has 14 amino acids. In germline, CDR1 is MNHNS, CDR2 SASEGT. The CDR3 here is CASSDLYANYGYTF. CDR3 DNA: TGTGCCAGCAGTGATTTATATGCTAACTATGGCTACACCTTC.

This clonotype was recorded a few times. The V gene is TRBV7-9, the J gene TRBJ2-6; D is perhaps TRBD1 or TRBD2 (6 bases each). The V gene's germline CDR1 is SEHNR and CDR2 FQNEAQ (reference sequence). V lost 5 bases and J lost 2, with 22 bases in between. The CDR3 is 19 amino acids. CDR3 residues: CASSAYPLSGGPGANVLTF. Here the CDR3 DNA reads TGTGCCAGCAGCGCATATCCTCTTTCTGGGGGGCCTGGGGCCAACGTCCTGACTTTC.

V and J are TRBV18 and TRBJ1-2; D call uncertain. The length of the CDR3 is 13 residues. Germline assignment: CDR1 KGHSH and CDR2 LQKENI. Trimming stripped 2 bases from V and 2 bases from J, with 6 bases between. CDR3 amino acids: CASSPEPNYGYTF. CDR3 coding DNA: TGTGCCAGCTCACCAGAACCGAACTATGGCTACACCTTC.

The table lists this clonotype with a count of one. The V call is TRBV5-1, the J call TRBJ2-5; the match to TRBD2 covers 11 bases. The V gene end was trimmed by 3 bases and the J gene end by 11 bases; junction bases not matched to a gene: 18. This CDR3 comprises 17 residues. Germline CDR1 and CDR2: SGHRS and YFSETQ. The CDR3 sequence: CASSSLSGGASSNEQYF. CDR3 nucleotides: TGCGCCAGCAGCTCCCTTAGCGGGGGGGCGAGTAGCAATGAGCAGTACTTC.

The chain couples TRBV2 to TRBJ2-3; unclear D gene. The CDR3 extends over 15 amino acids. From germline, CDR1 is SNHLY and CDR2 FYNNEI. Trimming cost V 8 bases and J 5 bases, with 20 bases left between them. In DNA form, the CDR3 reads TGTGCCAGCCTCGGGCCTCGCAGCCGTAGAGATACGCAGTATTTT. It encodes CASLGPRSRRDTQYF.

CDR3 sequence (DNA): TGTGCCAGCAGTTACTCGAAGGACAGGGTATCCTTTGGGGGCTACACCTTC. Encoded protein: CASSYSKDRVSFGGYTF. V and J are TRBV6-5 and TRBJ1-2, with TRBD1 identical over 8 bases. The CDR3 totals 17 residues. Germline loops: CDR1 MNHEY, CDR2 SVGAGI. V trimming: 0 bases; J trimming: 8 bases; junction bases outside the gene matches: 14.

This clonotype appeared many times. The CDR3 is CSASPQLAKNIQYF. As DNA, the CDR3 is TGCAGTGCGTCCCCCCAGTTAGCCAAAAACATTCAGTACTTC. The chain couples TRBV20-1 to TRBJ2-4, with D hard to call. The germline CDR1 and CDR2 sequences are DFQATT and SNEGSKA (reference sequence). Trimming stripped 6 bases from V and 0 bases from J, with 12 bases between. The CDR3 totals 14 residues.

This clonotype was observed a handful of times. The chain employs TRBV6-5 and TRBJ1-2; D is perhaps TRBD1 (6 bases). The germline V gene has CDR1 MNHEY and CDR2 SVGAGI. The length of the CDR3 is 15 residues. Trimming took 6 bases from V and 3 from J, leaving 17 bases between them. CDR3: CASSPGRGLDYGYTF. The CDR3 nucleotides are TGTGCCAGCAGCCCGGGGAGGGGGTTGGACTATGGCTACACCTTC.

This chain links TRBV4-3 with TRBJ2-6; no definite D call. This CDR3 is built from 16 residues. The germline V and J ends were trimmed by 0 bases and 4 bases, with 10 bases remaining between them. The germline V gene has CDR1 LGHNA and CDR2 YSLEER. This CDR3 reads CASSQDFTVGANVLTF. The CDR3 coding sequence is TGCGCCAGCAGCCAAGATTTCACGGTGGGGGCCAACGTCCTGACTTTC.

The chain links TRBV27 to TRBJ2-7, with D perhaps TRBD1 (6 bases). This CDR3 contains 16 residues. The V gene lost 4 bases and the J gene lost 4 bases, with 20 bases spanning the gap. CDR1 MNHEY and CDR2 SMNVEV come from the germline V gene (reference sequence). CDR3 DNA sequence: TGTGCCAGCAGTTCCCAGTTGGGCAGGGGAAGGTACGAGCAGTACTTC. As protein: CASSSQLGRGRYEQYF.